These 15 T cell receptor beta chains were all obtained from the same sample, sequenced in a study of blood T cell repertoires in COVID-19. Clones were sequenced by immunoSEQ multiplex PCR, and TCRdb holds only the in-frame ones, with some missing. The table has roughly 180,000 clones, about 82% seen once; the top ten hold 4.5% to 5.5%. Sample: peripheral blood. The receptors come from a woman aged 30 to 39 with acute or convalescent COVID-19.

CDR3 protein: CATQRDYTDTQYF. As DNA, the CDR3 is TGTGCCACCCAGCGGGATTACACAGATACGCAGTATTTT. The chain couples TRBV24-1 to TRBJ2-3; 7 nucleotides match TRBD2. The junction had 4 bases not matched to a gene; V was cut back by 9 bases and J by 2 bases. CDR1 and CDR2 (germline): KGHDR, SFDVKD. CDR3 size: 13 residues.

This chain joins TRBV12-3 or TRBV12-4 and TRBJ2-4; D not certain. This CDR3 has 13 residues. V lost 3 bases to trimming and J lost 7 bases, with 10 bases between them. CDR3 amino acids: CASSFVGVNIQYF. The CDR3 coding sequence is TGTGCCAGCAGTTTCGTGGGCGTTAACATTCAGTACTTC.

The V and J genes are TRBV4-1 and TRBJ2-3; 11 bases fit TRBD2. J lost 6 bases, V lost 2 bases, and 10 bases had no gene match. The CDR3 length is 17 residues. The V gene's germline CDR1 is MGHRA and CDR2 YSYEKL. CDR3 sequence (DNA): TGCGCCAGCAGCCAACAGACGACTAGCGGGGCCGGTGATACGCAGTATTTT. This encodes CASSQQTTSGAGDTQYF.

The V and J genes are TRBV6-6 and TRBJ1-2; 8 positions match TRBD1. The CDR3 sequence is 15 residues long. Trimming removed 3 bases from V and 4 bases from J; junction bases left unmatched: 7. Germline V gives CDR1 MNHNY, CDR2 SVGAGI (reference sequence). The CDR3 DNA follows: TGTGCCAGCAGTTATCGACAGGGGCTCACCTATGGCTACACCTTC. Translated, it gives CASSYRQGLTYGYTF.

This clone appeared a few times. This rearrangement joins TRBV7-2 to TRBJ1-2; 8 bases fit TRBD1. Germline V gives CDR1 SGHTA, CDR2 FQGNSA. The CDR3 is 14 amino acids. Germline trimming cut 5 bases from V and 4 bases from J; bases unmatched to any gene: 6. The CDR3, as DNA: TGTGCCAGCAGCCCTGGGACAGGACCCTATGGCTACACCTTC. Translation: CASSPGTGPYGYTF.

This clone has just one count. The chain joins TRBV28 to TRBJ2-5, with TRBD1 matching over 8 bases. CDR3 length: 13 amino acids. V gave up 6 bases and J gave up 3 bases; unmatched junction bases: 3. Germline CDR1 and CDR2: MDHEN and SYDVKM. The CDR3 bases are TGTGCCAGCAGCCCGACAGGGGAAGAGACCCAGTACTTC. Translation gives CASSPTGEETQYF.

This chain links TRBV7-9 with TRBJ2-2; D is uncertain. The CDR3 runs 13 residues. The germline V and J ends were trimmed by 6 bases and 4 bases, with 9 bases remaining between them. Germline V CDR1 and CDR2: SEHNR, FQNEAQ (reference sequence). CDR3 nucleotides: TGTGCCAGCAGTTACACAGCCACCGGGGAGCTGTTTTTT. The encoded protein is CASSYTATGELFF.

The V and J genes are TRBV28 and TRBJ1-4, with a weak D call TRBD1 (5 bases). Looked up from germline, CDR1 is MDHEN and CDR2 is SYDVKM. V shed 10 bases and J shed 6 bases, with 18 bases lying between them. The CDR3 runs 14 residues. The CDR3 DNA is TGTGCCATCTCCAAGCAGGGAAGGCATGAAAAACTGTTTTTT. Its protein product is CAISKQGRHEKLFF. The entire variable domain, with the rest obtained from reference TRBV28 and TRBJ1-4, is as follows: DVKVTQSSRYLVKRTGEKVFLECVQDMDHENMFWYRQDPGLGLRLIYFSYDVKMKEKGDIPEGYSVSREKKERFSLILESASTNQTSMYLCAISKQGRHEKLFFGSGTQLSVL.

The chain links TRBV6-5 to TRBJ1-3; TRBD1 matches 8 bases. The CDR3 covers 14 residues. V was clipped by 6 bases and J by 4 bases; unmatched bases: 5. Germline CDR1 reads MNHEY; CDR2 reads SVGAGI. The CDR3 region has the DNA TGTGCCAGCAGACGGACAGGGACAGGAAACACCATATATTTT. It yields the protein CASRRTGTGNTIYF.

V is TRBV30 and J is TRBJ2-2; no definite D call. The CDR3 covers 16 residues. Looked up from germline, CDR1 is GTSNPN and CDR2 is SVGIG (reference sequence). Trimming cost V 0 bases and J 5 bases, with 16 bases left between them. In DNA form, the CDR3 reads TGTGCCTGGAGTGTACCGAGGAGCGAGAAAACCGGGGAGCTGTTTTTT. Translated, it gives CAWSVPRSEKTGELFF.

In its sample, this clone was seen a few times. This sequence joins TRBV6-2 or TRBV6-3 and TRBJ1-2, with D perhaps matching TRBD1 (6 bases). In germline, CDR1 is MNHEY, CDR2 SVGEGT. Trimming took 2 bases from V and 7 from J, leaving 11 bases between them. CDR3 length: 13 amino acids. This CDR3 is CASSYRGGFGYTF. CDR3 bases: TGTGCCAGCAGTTACCGCGGGGGCTTTGGCTACACCTTC.

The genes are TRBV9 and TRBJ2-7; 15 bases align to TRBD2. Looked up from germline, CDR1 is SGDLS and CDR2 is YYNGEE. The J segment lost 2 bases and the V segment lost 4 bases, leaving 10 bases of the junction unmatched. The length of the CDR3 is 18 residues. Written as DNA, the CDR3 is TGTGCCAGCAGCTCCGGGACTAGCGGGGGGACGAGTACCTACGAGCAGTACTTC. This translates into CASSSGTSGGTSTYEQYF. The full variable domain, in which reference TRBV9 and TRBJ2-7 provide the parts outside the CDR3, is DSGVTQTPKHLITATGQRVTLRCSPRSGDLSVYWYQQSLDQGLQFLIQYYNGEERAKGNILERFSAQQFPDLHSELNLSSLELGDSALYFCASSSGTSGGTSTYEQYFGPGTRLTVT.

The CDR3 DNA reads TGTGCCAGCAGCATGACAGGGGGCTTCTACGAGCAGTACTTC. Protein sequence: CASSMTGGFYEQYF. V usage is TRBV28 and J usage is TRBJ2-7; 10 bases align to TRBD1. From germline, CDR1 is MDHEN and CDR2 SYDVKM. Trimming took 6 bases from V and 3 from J; bases not matched to a gene: 5. The CDR3 is 14 residues long.

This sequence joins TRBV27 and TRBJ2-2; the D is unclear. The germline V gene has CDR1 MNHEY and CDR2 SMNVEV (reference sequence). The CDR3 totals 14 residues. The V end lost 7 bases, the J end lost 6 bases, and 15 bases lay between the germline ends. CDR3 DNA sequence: TGTGCCAGCATCTCTCCCCCCCCAGCCGGGGAGCTGTTTTTT. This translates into CASISPPPAGELFF.

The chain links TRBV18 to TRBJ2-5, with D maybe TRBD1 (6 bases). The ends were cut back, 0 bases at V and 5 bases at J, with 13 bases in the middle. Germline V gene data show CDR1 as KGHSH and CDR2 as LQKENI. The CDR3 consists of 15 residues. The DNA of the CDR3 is TGTGCCAGCTCACCACCGACAGGAAGGATCGAGACCCAGTACTTC. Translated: CASSPPTGRIETQYF. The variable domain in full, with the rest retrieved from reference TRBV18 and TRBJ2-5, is NAGVMQNPRHLVRRRGQEARLRCSPMKGHSHVYWYRQLPEEGLKFMVYLQKENIIDESGMPKERFSAEFPKEGPSILRIQQVVRGDSAAYFCASSPPTGRIETQYFGPGTRLLVL.